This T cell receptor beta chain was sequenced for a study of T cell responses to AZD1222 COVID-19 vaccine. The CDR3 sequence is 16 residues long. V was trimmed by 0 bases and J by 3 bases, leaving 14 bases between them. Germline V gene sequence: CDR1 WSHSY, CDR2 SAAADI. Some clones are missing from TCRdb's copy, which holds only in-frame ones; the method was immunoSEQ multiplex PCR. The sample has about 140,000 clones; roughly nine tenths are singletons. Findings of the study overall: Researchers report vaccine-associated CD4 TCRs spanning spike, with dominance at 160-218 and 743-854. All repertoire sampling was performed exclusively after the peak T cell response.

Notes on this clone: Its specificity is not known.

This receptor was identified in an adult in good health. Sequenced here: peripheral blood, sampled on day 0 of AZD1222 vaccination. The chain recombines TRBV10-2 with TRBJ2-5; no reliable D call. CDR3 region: CASSESGGAAKETQYF. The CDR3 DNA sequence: TGCGCCAGCAGTGAGTCCGGCGGCGCCGCCAAAGAGACCCAGTACTTC.